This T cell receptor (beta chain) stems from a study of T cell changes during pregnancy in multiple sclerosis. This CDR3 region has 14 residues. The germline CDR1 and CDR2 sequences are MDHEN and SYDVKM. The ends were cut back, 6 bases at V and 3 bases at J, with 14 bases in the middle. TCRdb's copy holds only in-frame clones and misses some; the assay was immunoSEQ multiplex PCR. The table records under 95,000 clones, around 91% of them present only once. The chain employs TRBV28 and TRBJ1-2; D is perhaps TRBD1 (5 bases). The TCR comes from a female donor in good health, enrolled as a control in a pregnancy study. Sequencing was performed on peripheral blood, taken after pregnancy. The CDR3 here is CASSPYRGYYGYTF. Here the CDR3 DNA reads TGTGCCAGCAGCCCTTATAGGGGCTACTATGGCTACACCTTC.